What follows are 11 T cell receptor beta chains derived from one specimen sequenced in a study of identical twins. One entry per CDR3 protein, called by TCRdb with MiXCR from the 5' RACE reads. Here the sample spans 550,000 to 700,000 distinct CDR3 sequences, 9.6% being singletons. The sample also formed part of further work on yellow fever vaccine responses in identical twins.

The sequenced sample was PBMCs. The receptor source for this set is a woman aged 18-30 years in good health.

This clonotype appeared many times. This chain uses TRBV7-9 with TRBJ2-7; TRBD1 aligns across 7 bases. Per germline, CDR1 SEHNR and CDR2 FQNEAQ (reference sequence). The J segment lost 6 bases and the V segment lost 7 bases, leaving 6 bases of the junction unmatched. The CDR3 length is 12 residues. The CDR3 sequence is CASTRAGGEQYF. CDR3 coding DNA: TGTGCCAGCACACGGGCAGGGGGCGAGCAGTACTTC. Looking up the rest from reference TRBV7-9 and TRBJ2-7 gives the full variable domain: DTGVSQNPRHKITKRGQNVTFRCDPISEHNRLYWYRQTLGQGPEFLTYFQNEAQLEKSRLLSDRFSAERPKGSFSTLEIQRTEQGDSAMYLCASTRAGGEQYFGPGTRLTVT.

This clonotype was seen a few times. The chain links TRBV7-2 to TRBJ2-6; D is ambiguous. The CDR3 is made up of 14 amino acids. V lost 6 bases to trimming and J lost 0 bases, with 6 bases between them. Germline V gene data show CDR1 as SGHTA and CDR2 as FQGNSA. The CDR3: CASRVDSGANVLTF. CDR3 coding DNA: TGTGCCAGCAGGGTAGACTCTGGGGCCAACGTCCTGACTTTC.

This clonotype was counted many times. The chain links TRBV25-1 to TRBJ1-6; no firm D call. The germline V gene has CDR1 MGHDK and CDR2 SYGVNS. CDR3 length equals 13 residues. The V end was cut by 5 bases, the J end by 10 bases, with 12 bases between. The CDR3 sequence: CASSFQLRSPLHF. The CDR3 nucleotides read TGTGCCAGCAGTTTTCAGTTACGGTCACCCCTCCACTTT.

This clonotype showed up many times. The rearrangement links TRBV7-2 to TRBJ2-3; TRBD1 matches at 11 bases. The CDR3 has 14 amino acids. V shed 10 bases, J shed 1 base, and the junction held 4 bases outside the gene matches. From germline, CDR1 is SGHTA and CDR2 FQGNSA. The CDR3 protein is CATAGQGGTDTQYF. In DNA, the CDR3 is TGTGCCACCGCGGGACAGGGGGGCACAGATACGCAGTATTTT.

The chain joins TRBV6-2 or TRBV6-3 to TRBJ1-1; no definite D call. Trimming shortened V by 4 bases and J by 4 bases, and 13 bases separated the two germline ends. The CDR3 runs 14 residues. Per germline, CDR1 MNHEY and CDR2 SVGEGT. The CDR3 protein is CASSWSAILTEAFF. CDR3 nucleotide sequence: TGTGCCAGCAGTTGGTCGGCCATTCTCACTGAAGCTTTCTTT.

This clonotype was found many times. V gene TRBV28 combines with J gene TRBJ2-7; no clear D gene. The CDR3 covers 12 residues. V was shortened by 3 bases and J by 1 base, with 4 bases between the two germline ends. CDR1 MDHEN and CDR2 SYDVKM come from the germline V gene. The CDR3 region is CASSFISYEQYF. The CDR3 bases are TGTGCCAGCAGTTTTATATCCTACGAGCAGTACTTC.

This chain connects TRBV4-3 to TRBJ2-3; possible D gene TRBD2, 5 bases. The CDR3 loop spans 16 amino acids. V was pared by 0 bases and J by 3 bases, with 13 bases between. Germline V lookup: CDR1 LGHNA, CDR2 YSLEER. The CDR3 loop reads CASSQDPNPGTDTQYF. As DNA, the CDR3 is TGCGCCAGCAGCCAAGACCCGAATCCGGGGACAGATACGCAGTATTTT.

This clonotype was recorded at least ten times. The V call is TRBV7-9, the J call TRBJ2-7, with a possible D match to TRBD2 (5 bases). Deletions cut 7 bases from V and 2 bases from J, with 9 bases between. The CDR3 consists of 12 residues. Per germline, CDR1 SEHNR and CDR2 FQNEAQ (reference sequence). Here the CDR3 reads CASMGSPYEQYF. In DNA form, the CDR3 reads TGTGCCAGCATGGGGAGTCCCTACGAGCAGTACTTC.

This clonotype has at least ten counts. The chain's CDR3 is CSVYPTDTQYF. In DNA, the CDR3 is TGCAGCGTTTACCCCACAGATACGCAGTATTTT. The chain joins TRBV29-1 to TRBJ2-3, with D unresolved. The CDR3 totals 11 residues. CDR1 is SQVTM, CDR2 ANQGSEA, per germline. Trimming took off 5 bases at V and 2 bases at J, with 5 bases between the two ends.

This clonotype was detected ten times or more. The rearrangement uses TRBV29-1 and TRBJ2-1, with a possible D match to TRBD2 (6 bases). The CDR3 is 13 amino acids. Germline V CDR1 and CDR2: SQVTM, ANQGSEA. V lost 3 bases and J 0 bases, leaving 6 bases between the germline ends. This CDR3 is CSVDGGSYNEQFF. CDR3 DNA: TGCAGCGTTGACGGGGGCTCCTACAATGAGCAGTTCTTC.

This clonotype qualifies as medium-sized. One end of the junction fails to match germline, which may point to a read error. The CDR3 DNA sequence: TGCAGTGCGAGAGGAGAGACAGGGGGAGATGAAGCTTTCTTT. Its translation: CSARGETGGDEAFF. The chain recombines TRBV20-1 with TRBJ1-1; TRBD1 matches 9 bases. The CDR3 covers 14 residues. Per germline, CDR1 DFQATT and CDR2 SNEGSKA (reference sequence).